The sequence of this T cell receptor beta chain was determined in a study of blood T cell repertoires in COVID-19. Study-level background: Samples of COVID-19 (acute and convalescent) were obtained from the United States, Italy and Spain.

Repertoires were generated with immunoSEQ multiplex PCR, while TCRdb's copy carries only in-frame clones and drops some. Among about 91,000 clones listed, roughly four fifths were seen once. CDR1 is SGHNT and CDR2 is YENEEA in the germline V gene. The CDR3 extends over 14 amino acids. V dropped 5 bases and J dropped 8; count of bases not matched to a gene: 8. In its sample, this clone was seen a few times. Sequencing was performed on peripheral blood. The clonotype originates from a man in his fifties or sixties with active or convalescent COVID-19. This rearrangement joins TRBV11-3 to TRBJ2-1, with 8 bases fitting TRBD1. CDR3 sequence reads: CASSLRQGQDEQFF. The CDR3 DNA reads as TGTGCCAGCAGCCTGCGACAGGGGCAGGATGAGCAGTTCTTC.